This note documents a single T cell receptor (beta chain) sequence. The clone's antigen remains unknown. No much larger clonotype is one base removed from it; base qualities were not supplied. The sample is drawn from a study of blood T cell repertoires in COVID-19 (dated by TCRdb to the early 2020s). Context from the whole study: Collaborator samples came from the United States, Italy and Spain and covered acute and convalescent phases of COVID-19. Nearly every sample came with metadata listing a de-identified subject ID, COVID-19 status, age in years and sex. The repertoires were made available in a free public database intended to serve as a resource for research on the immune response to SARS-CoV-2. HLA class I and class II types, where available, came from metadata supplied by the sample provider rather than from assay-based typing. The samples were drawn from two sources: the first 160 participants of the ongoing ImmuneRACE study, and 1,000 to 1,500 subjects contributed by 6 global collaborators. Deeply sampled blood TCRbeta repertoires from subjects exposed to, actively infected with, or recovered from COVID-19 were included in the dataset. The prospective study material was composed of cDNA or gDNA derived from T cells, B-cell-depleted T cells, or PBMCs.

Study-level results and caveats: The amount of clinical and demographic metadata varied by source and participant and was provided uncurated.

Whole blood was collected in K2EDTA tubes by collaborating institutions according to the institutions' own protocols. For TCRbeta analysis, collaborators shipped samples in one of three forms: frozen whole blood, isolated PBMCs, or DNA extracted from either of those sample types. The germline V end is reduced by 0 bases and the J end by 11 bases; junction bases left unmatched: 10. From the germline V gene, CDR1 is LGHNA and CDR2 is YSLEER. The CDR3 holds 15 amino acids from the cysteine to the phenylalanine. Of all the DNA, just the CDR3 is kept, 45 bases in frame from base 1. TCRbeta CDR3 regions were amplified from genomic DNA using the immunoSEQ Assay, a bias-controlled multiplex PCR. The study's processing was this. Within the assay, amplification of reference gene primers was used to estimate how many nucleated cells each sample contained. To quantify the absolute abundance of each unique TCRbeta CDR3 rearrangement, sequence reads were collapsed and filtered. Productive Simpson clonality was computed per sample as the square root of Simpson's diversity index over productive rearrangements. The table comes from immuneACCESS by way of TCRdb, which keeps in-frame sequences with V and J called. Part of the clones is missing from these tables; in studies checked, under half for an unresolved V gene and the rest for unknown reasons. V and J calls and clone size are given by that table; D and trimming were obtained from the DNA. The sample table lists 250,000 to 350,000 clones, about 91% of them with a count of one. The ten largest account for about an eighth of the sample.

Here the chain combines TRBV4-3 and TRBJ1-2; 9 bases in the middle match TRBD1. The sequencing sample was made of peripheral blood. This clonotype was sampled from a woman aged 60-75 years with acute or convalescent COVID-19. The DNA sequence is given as TGCGCCAGCAGCCAAGATGGGGGACAGGGCGGGCGATACACCTTC. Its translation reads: CASSQDGGQGGRYTF.